These 23 T cell receptor beta chains were sequenced from one sample in a study of cytomegalovirus exposure and HLA in healthy donors. The PCR had 60 Vbeta and 13 Jbeta primers. The table came from immunoSEQ multiplex PCR; TCRdb's copy has only in-frame clones and leaves some out. This sample has approximately 160,000 clones; 75% to 90% occur once, and the top ten carry approximately 1.8%. Source material: PBMCs. These receptors originate from a human donor in good health.

The chain joins TRBV10-3 to TRBJ1-1, with a possible D match to TRBD1 (5 bases). V gave up 3 bases and J gave up 3 bases, with 14 bases separating them. There are 15 residues in the CDR3. In germline, CDR1 is ENHRY, CDR2 SYGVKD. Here the CDR3 reads CAISDRGGDDTEAFF. The CDR3 DNA reads as TGTGCCATCAGTGACCGGGGGGGAGACGACACTGAAGCTTTCTTT.

The rearrangement joins TRBV5-4 to TRBJ1-2; D gene ambiguous. The CDR3 loop spans 14 amino acids. V lost 5 bases and J lost 4, with 15 bases in between. Germline CDR1 SGHNT, CDR2 YYREEE (reference sequence). CDR3 protein: CASRGSPEGYGYTF. Written as DNA, the CDR3 is TGTGCCAGCAGGGGCTCCCCGGAGGGCTATGGCTACACCTTC.

V gene TRBV19 combines with J gene TRBJ1-2, with D possibly matching TRBD1 (5 bases). Germline V lookup: CDR1 LNHDA, CDR2 SQIVND (reference sequence). The CDR3 is 18 amino acids. Trimming took off 7 bases at V and 4 bases at J, with 28 bases between the two ends. CDR3 loop: CASTHPASDSYPIYGYTF. The CDR3 DNA follows: TGTGCCAGTACCCATCCCGCATCTGACAGCTACCCGATCTATGGCTACACCTTC.

This clone was counted once. The rearrangement joins TRBV11-2 to TRBJ1-2, with a possible D match to TRBD1 (5 bases). Germline lookup yields CDR1 SGHAT and CDR2 FQNNGV. The length of the CDR3 is 15 residues. Trimming pared 0 bases from V and 4 bases from J, leaving 12 bases between. The CDR3 DNA follows: TGTGCCAGCAGCTTAGAGGGGAGGGGCGGCTATGGCTACACCTTC. Its translation is CASSLEGRGGYGYTF.

The CDR3 here is CASSPVRGRNEKLFF. CDR3 nucleotides: TGCGCCAGCAGCCCGGTAAGGGGGCGGAATGAAAAACTGTTTTTT. This chain links TRBV4-3 with TRBJ1-4; 7 nucleotides match TRBD1. Germline V gene sequence: CDR1 LGHNA, CDR2 YSLEER. J gave up 5 bases and V 4 bases, and 7 bases lay outside the gene matches. CDR3 size: 15 residues.

The chain is built from TRBV5-6 and TRBJ2-1; 8 bases agree with TRBD2. Trimming cost V 6 bases and J 3 bases; bases outside gene matches: 8. From germline, CDR1 is SGHDT and CDR2 YYEEEE. The CDR3 runs to 15 residues. Written as DNA, the CDR3 is TGTGCCAGCATCTGGGCGGGGGGCCACTACAATGAGCAGTTCTTC. Translation gives CASIWAGGHYNEQFF.

As concerns this clone: Other DNA sequences in the same sample also yield this CDR3. The chain joins TRBV5-4 to TRBJ1-6; possible D gene TRBD1, 5 bases. This CDR3 has 16 residues. V was shortened by 0 bases and J by 10 bases, with 17 bases between the two germline ends. Germline values: CDR1 SGHNT, CDR2 YYREEE (reference sequence). The CDR3 loop reads CASSLDRDRGNSPLHF. CDR3 bases: TGTGCCAGCAGCTTGGACCGTGACAGAGGCAACTCACCCCTCCACTTT.

The chain has TRBV9 and TRBJ1-6; no firm D call. CDR1 is SGDLS and CDR2 is YYNGEE in the germline V gene. The CDR3 runs 14 residues. Trimming took 0 bases from V and 8 from J, leaving 9 bases between them. The CDR3 region is CASSVGFGDSPLHF. In nucleotides, the CDR3 is TGTGCCAGCAGCGTAGGTTTCGGGGATTCACCCCTCCACTTT. The full variable domain, completed using reference TRBV9 and TRBJ1-6, is DSGVTQTPKHLITATGQRVTLRCSPRSGDLSVYWYQQSLDQGLQFLIQYYNGEERAKGNILERFSAQQFPDLHSELNLSSLELGDSALYFCASSVGFGDSPLHFGNGTRLTVT.

CDR3 nucleotide sequence: TGTGCCAGCACCCTAGGGGCGGGAACAGATACGCAGTATTTT. It encodes CASTLGAGTDTQYF. The chain has TRBV27 and TRBJ2-3; D is perhaps TRBD2 (6 bases). From germline, CDR1 is MNHEY and CDR2 SMNVEV (reference sequence). The CDR3 spans 14 residues. The germline V and J ends were trimmed by 7 bases and 3 bases, with 14 bases remaining between them.

The rearrangement joins TRBV2 to TRBJ2-2, with 12 positions matching TRBD2. Trimming took 6 bases from V and 5 from J; bases not matched to a gene: 7. The CDR3 is 16 amino acids. Germline CDR1 and CDR2: SNHLY and FYNNEI. In DNA, the CDR3 is TGTGCCAGCAGCCCTCTAGCGGGGGGGCGTACCGGGGAGCTGTTTTTT. This translates into CASSPLAGGRTGELFF.

This sequence joins TRBV6-5 and TRBJ1-1; D remains unclear. Germline assignment: CDR1 MNHEY and CDR2 SVGAGI. Trimming took off 2 bases at V and 5 bases at J, with 9 bases between the two ends. There are 13 residues in the CDR3. CDR3 sequence reads: CASSYNPETEAFF. CDR3 sequence (DNA): TGTGCCAGCAGTTACAATCCGGAGACTGAAGCTTTCTTT.

The chain uses TRBV4-2 and TRBJ2-3, with 10 bases that match TRBD2. V was pared by 4 bases and J by 3 bases, with 7 bases of the junction left unmatched. CDR1 and CDR2 (germline): LGHNA, YNFKEQ. This CDR3 spans 16 amino acids. CDR3 coding DNA: TGTGCCAGCAGCCCCTCTAGCGGGGGTCAGACAGATACGCAGTATTTT. This gives the protein CASSPSSGGQTDTQYF.

This sequence joins TRBV7-2 and TRBJ2-1; possible D gene TRBD1, 5 bases. The CDR3 covers 14 residues. V was cut by 5 bases and J by 7 bases, with 15 bases left in between. Germline-derived CDR1 and CDR2 are SGHTA and FQGNSA. The CDR3 coding sequence is TGTGCCAGCAGCCATCGACAGATAAGGAATGAGCAGTTCTTC. Its protein is CASSHRQIRNEQFF.

The rearrangement links TRBV6-1 to TRBJ2-2; 8 bases are shared with TRBD2. The CDR3 has 14 residues. The J segment lost 5 bases and the V segment lost 10 bases, leaving 9 bases of the junction unmatched. The germline CDR1 and CDR2 sequences are MNHNS and SASEGT. CDR3 in DNA: TGTGCCACCTCGGGGGGGCCTGGAACCGGGGAGCTGTTTTTT. Translated: CATSGGPGTGELFF.

The rearrangement joins TRBV7-2 to TRBJ1-1; 8 nucleotides align to TRBD1. CDR1 is SGHTA, CDR2 FQGNSA, per germline. Unmatched junction bases numbered 4, after V lost 5 bases and J lost 5 bases. The length of the CDR3 is 13 residues. For the CDR3, the DNA is TGTGCCAGCAGCCAATACAGGGGGACTGAAGCTTTCTTT. It encodes CASSQYRGTEAFF. The whole variable domain, remainder taken from reference TRBV7-2 and TRBJ1-1, is GAGVSQSPSNKVTEKGKDVELRCDPISGHTALYWYRQSLGQGLEFLIYFQGNSAPDKSGLPSDRFSAERTGGSVSTLTIQRTQQEDSAVYLCASSQYRGTEAFFGQGTRLTVV.

The rearrangement joins TRBV9 to TRBJ1-4; D unresolved. V was trimmed by 1 base and J by 7 bases, leaving 11 bases between them. The CDR3 is 14 residues long. Looked up from germline, CDR1 is SGDLS and CDR2 is YYNGEE. The CDR3 sequence: CASSVSQVPEKLFF. The DNA of the CDR3 is TGTGCCAGCAGCGTAAGTCAGGTACCTGAAAAACTGTTTTTT.

The chain employs TRBV7-6 and TRBJ2-1, with D perhaps TRBD2 (6 bases). Trimming took 5 bases from V and 2 from J, leaving 16 bases between them. CDR1 SGHVS and CDR2 FNYEAQ come from the germline V gene. This CDR3 has 16 residues. CDR3 amino acids: CASSQSRDWAYNEQFF. DNA of the CDR3: TGTGCCAGCAGCCAATCCCGGGACTGGGCCTACAATGAGCAGTTCTTC.

This chain links TRBV7-2 with TRBJ2-5, with 10 bases matching TRBD2. V lost 5 bases, J lost 2 bases, and 5 bases stayed unmatched. The CDR3 consists of 15 residues. Germline lookup yields CDR1 SGHTA and CDR2 FQGNSA. The DNA of the CDR3 is TGTGCCAGCAGCCCCCGGACTAGCGGACAAGAGACCCAGTACTTC. Translated, it gives CASSPRTSGQETQYF.

A single count supports this clone. Germline and junction disagree at one end, which may indicate a read error. J is TRBJ2-7 and V is TRBV11-2, with 7 bases that match TRBD1. Germline V lookup: CDR1 SGHAT, CDR2 FQNNGV. This CDR3 contains 15 residues. CDR3 protein: CASSTYRGYSHEQYF. The DNA of the CDR3 is TGTGCCAGCAGCACATACAGGGGATACTCCCACGAGCAGTACTTC. Full variable domain (outside the CDR3, taken from reference TRBV11-2 and TRBJ2-7): EAGVAQSPRYKIIEKRQSVAFWCNPISGHATLYWYQQILGQGPKLLIQFQNNGVVDDSQLPKDRFSAERLKGVDSTLKIQPAKLEDSAVYLCASSTYRGYSHEQYFGPGTRLTVT.

The chain links TRBV6-1 to TRBJ2-1; 8 bases map to TRBD2. The germline V gene encodes CDR1 MNHNS and CDR2 SASEGT. This CDR3 has 16 residues. J lost 2 bases, V lost 1 base, and 4 bases had no gene match. The CDR3 protein is CASSEVVGGAYNEQFF. The CDR3 DNA is TGTGCCAGCAGTGAAGTGGTCGGGGGGGCCTACAATGAGCAGTTCTTC.

The gene calls are TRBV5-1 and TRBJ2-3; D possibly corresponds to TRBD1 (5 bases). The CDR3 totals 13 residues. The ends were cut back, 4 bases at V and 0 bases at J, with 6 bases in the middle. CDR1 is SGHRS and CDR2 is YFSETQ in the germline V gene. CDR3 sequence: CASSDSSTDTQYF. The CDR3 DNA reads as TGCGCCAGCAGCGACAGTAGCACAGATACGCAGTATTTT. Based on the CDR3 plus reference TRBV5-1 and TRBJ2-3, the full variable domain is KAGVTQTPRYLIKTRGQQVTLSCSPISGHRSVSWYQQTPGQGLQFLFEYFSETQRNKGNFPGRFSGRQFSNSRSEMNVSTLELGDSALYLCASSDSSTDTQYFGPGTRLTVL.

The chain links TRBV21-1 to TRBJ1-1; TRBD1 is the table's D call and was not checked against the DNA. TRBV21-1 is a known pseudogene. This CDR3 is built from 15 residues. The CDR3 region is CASSSRQLPDTEAFF. CDR3 DNA sequence: TGTGCCAGCAGCTCGCGACAGCTCCCCGACACTGAAGCTTTCTTT.

The chain joins TRBV4-1 to TRBJ1-2; D is possibly TRBD1 (5 bases). From germline, CDR1 is MGHRA and CDR2 YSYEKL. The CDR3 runs to 14 residues. The V gene lost 0 bases and the J gene lost 8 bases, with 13 bases spanning the gap. The CDR3 loop reads CASSQESRRVGYTF. DNA of the CDR3: TGCGCCAGCAGCCAAGAGTCCCGCAGGGTCGGCTACACCTTC.